This TCR beta chain derives from a study of blood T cell repertoires in COVID-19. Study at large: Sites in the United States, Italy and Spain provided acute and convalescent COVID-19 samples. PBMCs, B-cell-depleted T cells, or T cells were the source of the cDNA or gDNA that made up the material.

Authors' analysis steps: The assay estimated nucleated cells by amplifying reference gene primers. Repertoires were generated with immunoSEQ multiplex PCR, while TCRdb's copy carries only in-frame clones and drops some. V and J calls and clone size are given by that table; D and trimming were obtained from the DNA. Altogether under 100,000 clones are present, around 86% being singletons, with the ten largest covering roughly 3.5%. From germline, CDR1 is LGHNT and CDR2 FRNRAP. The CDR3 spans 17 residues. Trimming removed 0 bases at V and 4 bases at J, with 15 bases between. The origin of this receptor is a woman in her seventies with acute or convalescent COVID-19. The specimen sequenced was peripheral blood. The chain employs TRBV12-5 and TRBJ2-2; a possible D gene is TRBD1 (6 bases). This chain's CDR3 is CASGLVLAGARTGELFF. CDR3 nucleotide sequence: TGTGCTAGTGGTTTGGTACTGGCAGGGGCGCGCACCGGGGAGCTGTTTTTT. The whole variable domain, filled in from reference TRBV12-5 and TRBJ2-2, reads DARVTQTPRHKVTEMGQEVTMRCQPILGHNTVFWYRQTMMQGLELLAYFRNRAPLDDSGMPKDRFSAEMPDATLATLKIQPSEPRDSAVYFCASGLVLAGARTGELFFGEGSRLTVL.